These 8 T cell receptor beta chains were sequenced from one sample in a study of blood T cell repertoires in COVID-19. TCRdb keeps only in-frame clones here, not all; method: immunoSEQ multiplex PCR. The table has 240,000 or so clones, approximately 82% seen once. Source material: peripheral blood. Receptors were obtained from a man aged 30 to 39 who had recovered from COVID-19.

This clone was counted only a few times. The V call is TRBV6-4, the J call TRBJ1-2; 10 bases agree with TRBD1. The CDR3 covers 14 residues. Germline V gives CDR1 MRHNA, CDR2 SNTAGT. V was pared by 5 bases and J by 4 bases, with 4 bases of the junction left unmatched. The CDR3 sequence: CASSPGTGAYGYTF. The CDR3 nucleotides read TGTGCCAGCAGTCCCGGGACAGGGGCCTATGGCTACACCTTC.

This chain uses TRBV7-6 with TRBJ2-3, with D tentatively TRBD1 (6 bases). CDR1 and CDR2 (germline): SGHVS, FNYEAQ. The CDR3 has 15 residues. Between the trimmed V and J ends, which lost 5 bases and 3 bases, there was a span of 15 bases. This chain's CDR3 is CASSEGGYRTDTQYF. Written as DNA, the CDR3 is TGTGCCAGCAGCGAAGGGGGATATAGGACAGATACGCAGTATTTT.

This clone was recorded a few times. This chain links TRBV19 with TRBJ1-3, with D perhaps matching TRBD1 (5 bases). Trimming took off 6 bases at V and 2 bases at J, with 11 bases between the two ends. Germline V gene sequence: CDR1 LNHDA, CDR2 SQIVND (reference sequence). The CDR3 sequence is 14 residues long. CDR3 nucleotides: TGTGCCAGTAGCGTCGACAGTCCTGGAAACACCATATATTTT. Translation gives CASSVDSPGNTIYF.

V usage is TRBV5-6 and J usage is TRBJ1-4; a weak D match, TRBD1 (5 bases). The germline V gene has CDR1 SGHDT and CDR2 YYEEEE. V was cut by 0 bases and J by 2 bases, with 8 bases left in between. This CDR3 spans 15 amino acids. The CDR3 here is CASSLAPGTNEKLFF. CDR3 DNA: TGTGCCAGCAGCTTGGCCCCAGGGACTAATGAAAAACTGTTTTTT.

This clone was counted a single time. The rearrangement links TRBV15 to TRBJ1-2; D remains ambiguous. V was pared by 0 bases and J by 8 bases, with 19 bases between. This CDR3 is built from 16 residues. The germline V gene has CDR1 LNHNV and CDR2 YYDKDF (reference sequence). This CDR3 is CATSRELGPSSGGYTF. In nucleotides, the CDR3 is TGTGCCACCAGCAGAGAACTTGGACCGTCAAGCGGGGGCTACACCTTC.

This clone was counted only a few times. The chain joins TRBV27 to TRBJ2-1; D gene uncertain. Germline V lookup: CDR1 MNHEY, CDR2 SMNVEV (reference sequence). CDR3 length: 17 residues. With 6 bases removed from V and 8 bases from J, the gap between germline ends came to 26 bases. CDR3 bases: TGTGCCAGCAGCCCTAATTCCCTAGTTTTGGGTCCTGATGAGCAGTTCTTC. Residues: CASSPNSLVLGPDEQFF.

The genes are TRBV6-6 and TRBJ2-1; possibly TRBD1 for D (5 bases). The V and J ends lost 2 bases and 4 bases respectively, with 15 bases between them. The germline V gene encodes CDR1 MNHNY and CDR2 SVGAGI (reference sequence). There are 16 residues in the CDR3. CDR3 protein: CASSYRLGRAYNEQFF. In DNA, the CDR3 is TGTGCCAGCAGTTACCGTCTTGGCAGGGCTTACAATGAGCAGTTCTTC.

A single count supports this clone. This chain connects TRBV27 to TRBJ1-6; weak D call: TRBD1 (6 bases). The CDR3 has 14 amino acids. Germline CDR1 and CDR2: MNHEY and SMNVEV (reference sequence). V lost 8 bases and J lost 4, with 12 bases in between. The CDR3 DNA reads TGTGCCAGCCGAGAGGGGGGGTATAATTCACCCCTCCACTTT. This translates into CASREGGYNSPLHF.